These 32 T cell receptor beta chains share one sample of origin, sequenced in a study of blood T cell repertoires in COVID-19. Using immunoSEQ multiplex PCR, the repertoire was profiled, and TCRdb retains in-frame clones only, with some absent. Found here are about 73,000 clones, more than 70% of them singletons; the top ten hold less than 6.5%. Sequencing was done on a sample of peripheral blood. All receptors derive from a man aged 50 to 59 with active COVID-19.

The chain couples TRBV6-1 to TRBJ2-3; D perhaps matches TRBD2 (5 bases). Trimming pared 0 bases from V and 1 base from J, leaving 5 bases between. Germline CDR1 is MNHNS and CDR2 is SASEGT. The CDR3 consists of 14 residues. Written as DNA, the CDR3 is TGTGCCAGCAGTGAAGCCGGGGGCACAGATACGCAGTATTTT. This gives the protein CASSEAGGTDTQYF.

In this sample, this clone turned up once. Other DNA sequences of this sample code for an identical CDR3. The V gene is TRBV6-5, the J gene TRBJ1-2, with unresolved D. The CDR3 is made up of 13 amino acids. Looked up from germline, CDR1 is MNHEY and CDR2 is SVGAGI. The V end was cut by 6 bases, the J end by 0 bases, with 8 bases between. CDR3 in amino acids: CASSSGANYGYTF. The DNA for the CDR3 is TGTGCCAGCAGCTCCGGAGCTAACTATGGCTACACCTTC.

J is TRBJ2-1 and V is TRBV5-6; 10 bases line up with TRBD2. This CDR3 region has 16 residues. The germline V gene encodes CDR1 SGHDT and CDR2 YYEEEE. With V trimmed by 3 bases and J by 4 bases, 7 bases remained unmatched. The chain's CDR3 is CASSSLGLAPYNEQFF. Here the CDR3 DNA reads TGTGCCAGCAGCTCGTTGGGACTAGCGCCTTACAATGAGCAGTTCTTC.

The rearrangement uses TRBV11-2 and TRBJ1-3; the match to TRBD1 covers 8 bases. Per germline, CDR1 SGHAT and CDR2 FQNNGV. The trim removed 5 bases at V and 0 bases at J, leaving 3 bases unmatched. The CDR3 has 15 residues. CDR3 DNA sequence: TGTGCCAGCAGCAAGACAGGGGCCTCTGGAAACACCATATATTTT. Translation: CASSKTGASGNTIYF.

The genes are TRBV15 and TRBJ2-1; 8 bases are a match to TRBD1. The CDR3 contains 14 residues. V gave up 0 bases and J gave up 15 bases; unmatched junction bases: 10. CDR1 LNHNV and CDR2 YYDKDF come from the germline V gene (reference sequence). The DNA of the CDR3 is TGTGCCACCAGCAGAGATCGGGGGAGGACAGGGCCGTTCTTC. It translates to CATSRDRGRTGPFF.

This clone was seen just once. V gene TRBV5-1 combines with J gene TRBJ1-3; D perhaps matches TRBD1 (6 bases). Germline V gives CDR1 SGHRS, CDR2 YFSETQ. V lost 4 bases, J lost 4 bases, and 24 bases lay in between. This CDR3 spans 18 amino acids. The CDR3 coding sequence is TGCGCCAGCAGCAGGGGAGTTGGGACAACGGTGGGCGGAAACACCATATATTTT. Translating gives CASSRGVGTTVGGNTIYF.

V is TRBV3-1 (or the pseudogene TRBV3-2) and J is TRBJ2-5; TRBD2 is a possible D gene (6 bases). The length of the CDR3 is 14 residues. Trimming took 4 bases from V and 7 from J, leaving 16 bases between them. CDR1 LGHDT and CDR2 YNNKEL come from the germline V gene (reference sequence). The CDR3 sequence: CASSPSQSGGTQYF. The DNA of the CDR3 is TGTGCCAGCAGCCCCTCACAGTCCGGGGGGACCCAGTACTTC.

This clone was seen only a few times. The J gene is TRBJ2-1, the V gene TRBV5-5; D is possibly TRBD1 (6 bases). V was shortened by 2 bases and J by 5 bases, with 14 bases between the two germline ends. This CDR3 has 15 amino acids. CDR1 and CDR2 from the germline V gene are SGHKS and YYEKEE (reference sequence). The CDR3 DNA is TGTGCCAGCAGCTTCTGGGACACGATCAACAATGAGCAGTTCTTC. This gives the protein CASSFWDTINNEQFF.

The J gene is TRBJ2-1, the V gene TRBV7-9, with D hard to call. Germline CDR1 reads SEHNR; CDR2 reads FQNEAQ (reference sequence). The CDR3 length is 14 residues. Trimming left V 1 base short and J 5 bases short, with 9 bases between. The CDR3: CASSLGNNNNEQFF. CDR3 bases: TGTGCCAGCAGCTTAGGTAACAACAACAATGAGCAGTTCTTC.

CDR3: CASSVDSDYYGYTF. The CDR3 DNA is TGTGCCAGCAGTGTGGACTCGGACTACTATGGCTACACCTTC. V usage is TRBV27 and J usage is TRBJ1-2; D gene unclear. Germline loops: CDR1 MNHEY, CDR2 SMNVEV (reference sequence). Trimming left V 5 bases short and J 3 bases short, with 13 bases between. The length of the CDR3 is 14 residues.

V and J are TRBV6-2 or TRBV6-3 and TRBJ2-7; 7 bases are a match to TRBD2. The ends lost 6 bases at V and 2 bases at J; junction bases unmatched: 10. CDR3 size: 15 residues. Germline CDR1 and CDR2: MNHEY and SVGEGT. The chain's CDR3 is CASSESAGKPYEQYF. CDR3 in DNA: TGTGCCAGCAGCGAATCAGCGGGGAAGCCCTACGAGCAGTACTTC.

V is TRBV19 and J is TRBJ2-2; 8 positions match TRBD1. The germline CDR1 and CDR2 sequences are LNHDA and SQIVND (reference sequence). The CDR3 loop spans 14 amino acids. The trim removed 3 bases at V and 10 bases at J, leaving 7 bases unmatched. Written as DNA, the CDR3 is TGTGCCAGTAGTATGGAGACAGGGGACGCGGAGCTGTTTTTT. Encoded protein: CASSMETGDAELFF.

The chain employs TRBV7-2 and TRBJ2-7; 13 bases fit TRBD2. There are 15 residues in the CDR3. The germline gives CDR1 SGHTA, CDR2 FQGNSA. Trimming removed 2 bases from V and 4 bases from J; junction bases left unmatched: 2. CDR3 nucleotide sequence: TGTGCCAGCAGCTTAACTAGCGGGAGGGGTTACGAGCAGTACTTC. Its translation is CASSLTSGRGYEQYF.

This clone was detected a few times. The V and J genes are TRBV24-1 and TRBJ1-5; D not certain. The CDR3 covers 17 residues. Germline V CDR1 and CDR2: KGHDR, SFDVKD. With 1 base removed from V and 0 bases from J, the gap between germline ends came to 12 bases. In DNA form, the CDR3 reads TGTGCCACCAGTGATTTATGGGGAGGAGATAGCAATCAGCCCCAGCATTTT. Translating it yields CATSDLWGGDSNQPQHF.

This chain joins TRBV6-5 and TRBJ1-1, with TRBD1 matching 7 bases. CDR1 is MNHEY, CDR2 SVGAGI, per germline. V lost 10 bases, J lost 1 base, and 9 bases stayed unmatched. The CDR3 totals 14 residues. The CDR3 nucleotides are TGTGCCACTAAGGGGACAGCTAGGAACACTGAAGCTTTCTTT. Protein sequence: CATKGTARNTEAFF.

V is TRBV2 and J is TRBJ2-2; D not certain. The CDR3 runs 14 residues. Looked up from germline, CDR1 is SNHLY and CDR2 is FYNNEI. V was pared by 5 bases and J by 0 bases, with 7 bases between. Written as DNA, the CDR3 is TGTGCCAGCAGTATCGTCCCGAACACCGGGGAGCTGTTTTTT. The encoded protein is CASSIVPNTGELFF. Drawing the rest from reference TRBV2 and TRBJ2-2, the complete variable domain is EPEVTQTPSHQVTQMGQEVILRCVPISNHLYFYWYRQILGQKVEFLVSFYNNEISEKSEIFDDQFSVERPDGSNFTLKIRSTKLEDSAMYFCASSIVPNTGELFFGEGSRLTVL.

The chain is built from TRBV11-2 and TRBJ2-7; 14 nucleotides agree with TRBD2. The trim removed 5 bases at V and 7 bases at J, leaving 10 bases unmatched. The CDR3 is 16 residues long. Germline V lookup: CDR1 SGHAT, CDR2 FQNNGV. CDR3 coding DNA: TGTGCCAGCAGCCGGACTAGCGGGGGGCGCTCTGGGGAGCAGTACTTC. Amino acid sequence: CASSRTSGGRSGEQYF.

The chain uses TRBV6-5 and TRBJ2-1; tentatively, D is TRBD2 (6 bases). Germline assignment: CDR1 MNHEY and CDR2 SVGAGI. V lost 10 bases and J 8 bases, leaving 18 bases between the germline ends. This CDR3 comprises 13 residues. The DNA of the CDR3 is TGTGCCACCTTGGCTGGACTATCCCATGAGCAGTTCTTC. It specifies CATLAGLSHEQFF.

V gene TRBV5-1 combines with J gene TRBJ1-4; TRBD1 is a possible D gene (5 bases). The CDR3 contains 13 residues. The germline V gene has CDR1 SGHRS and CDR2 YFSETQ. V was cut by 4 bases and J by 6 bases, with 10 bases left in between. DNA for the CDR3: TGCGCCAGCAGCACCAGGGTGGATGAAAAACTGTTTTTT. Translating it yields CASSTRVDEKLFF. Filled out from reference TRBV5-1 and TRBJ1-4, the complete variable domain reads KAGVTQTPRYLIKTRGQQVTLSCSPISGHRSVSWYQQTPGQGLQFLFEYFSETQRNKGNFPGRFSGRQFSNSRSEMNVSTLELGDSALYLCASSTRVDEKLFFGSGTQLSVL.

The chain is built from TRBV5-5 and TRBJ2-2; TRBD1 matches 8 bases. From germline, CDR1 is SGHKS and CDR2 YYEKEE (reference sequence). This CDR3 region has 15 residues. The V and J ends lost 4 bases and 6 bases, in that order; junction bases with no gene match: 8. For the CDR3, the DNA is TGTGCCAGCAGCGTATTTACAGGGGGTGCCGGGGAGCTGTTTTTT. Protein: CASSVFTGGAGELFF.

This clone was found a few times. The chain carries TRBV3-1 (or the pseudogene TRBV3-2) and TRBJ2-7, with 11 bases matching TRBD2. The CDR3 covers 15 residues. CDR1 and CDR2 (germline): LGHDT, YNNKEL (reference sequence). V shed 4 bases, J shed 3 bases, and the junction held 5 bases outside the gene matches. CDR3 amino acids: CASSPGTSGLYEQYF. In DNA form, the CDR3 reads TGTGCCAGCAGCCCCGGGACTAGCGGACTCTACGAGCAGTACTTC.

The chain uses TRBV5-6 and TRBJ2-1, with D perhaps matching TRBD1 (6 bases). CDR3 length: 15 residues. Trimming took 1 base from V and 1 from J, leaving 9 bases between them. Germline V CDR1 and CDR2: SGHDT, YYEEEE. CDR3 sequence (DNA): TGTGCCAGCAGCTTGCTAGGGGGTTCCTACAATGAGCAGTTCTTC. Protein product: CASSLLGGSYNEQFF.

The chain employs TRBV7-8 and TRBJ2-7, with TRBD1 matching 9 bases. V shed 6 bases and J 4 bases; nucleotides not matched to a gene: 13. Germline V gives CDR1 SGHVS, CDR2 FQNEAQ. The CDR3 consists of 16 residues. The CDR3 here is CASRQTPGQGQYEQYF. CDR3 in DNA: TGTGCCAGCAGACAAACACCGGGACAGGGTCAATACGAGCAGTACTTC.

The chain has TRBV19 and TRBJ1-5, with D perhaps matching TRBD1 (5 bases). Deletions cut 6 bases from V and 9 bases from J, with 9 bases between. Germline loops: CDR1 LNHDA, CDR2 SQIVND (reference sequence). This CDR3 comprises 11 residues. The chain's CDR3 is CASRATGPQHF. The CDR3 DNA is TGTGCCAGTAGGGCCACAGGGCCCCAGCATTTT.

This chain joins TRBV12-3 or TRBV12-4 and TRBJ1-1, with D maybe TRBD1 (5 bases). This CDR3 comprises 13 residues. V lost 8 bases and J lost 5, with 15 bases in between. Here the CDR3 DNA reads TGTGCCAGCCGAGACACCGGGGGGACTGAAGCTTTCTTT. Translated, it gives CASRDTGGTEAFF.

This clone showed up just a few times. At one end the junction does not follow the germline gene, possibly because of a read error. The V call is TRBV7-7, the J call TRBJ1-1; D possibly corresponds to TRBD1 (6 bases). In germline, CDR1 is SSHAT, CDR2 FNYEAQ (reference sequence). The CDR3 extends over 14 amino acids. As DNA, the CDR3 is TGTGCTAGCAGTCCACAGGGTAGGGACACTGAAGCTTTCTTT. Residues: CASSPQGRDTEAFF.

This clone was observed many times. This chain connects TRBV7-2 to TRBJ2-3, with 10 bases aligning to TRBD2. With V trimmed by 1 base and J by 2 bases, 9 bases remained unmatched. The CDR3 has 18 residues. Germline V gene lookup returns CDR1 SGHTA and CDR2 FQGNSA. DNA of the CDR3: TGTGCCAGCAGCTTAGAGGGAGTAGCGGGGGGAATCACAGATACGCAGTATTTT. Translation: CASSLEGVAGGITDTQYF.

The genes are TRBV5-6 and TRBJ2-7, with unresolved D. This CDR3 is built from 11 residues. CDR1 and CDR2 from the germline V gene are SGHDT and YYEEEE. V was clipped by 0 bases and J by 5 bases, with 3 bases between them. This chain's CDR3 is CASSLGDEQYF. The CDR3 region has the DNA TGTGCCAGCAGCTTGGGAGACGAGCAGTACTTC.

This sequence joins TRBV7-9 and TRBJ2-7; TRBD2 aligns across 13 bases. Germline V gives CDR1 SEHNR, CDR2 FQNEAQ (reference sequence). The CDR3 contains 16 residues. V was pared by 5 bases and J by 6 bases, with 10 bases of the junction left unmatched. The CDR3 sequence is CASSPRTSGGTGEQYF. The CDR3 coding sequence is TGTGCCAGCAGCCCCAGGACTAGCGGGGGTACAGGCGAGCAGTACTTC.

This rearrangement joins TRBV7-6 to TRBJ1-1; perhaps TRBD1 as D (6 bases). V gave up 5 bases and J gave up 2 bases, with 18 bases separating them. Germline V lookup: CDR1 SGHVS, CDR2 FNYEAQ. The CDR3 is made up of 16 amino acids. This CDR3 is CASSVIWGGANTEAFF. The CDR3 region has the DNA TGTGCCAGCAGCGTTATTTGGGGGGGGGCCAACACTGAAGCTTTCTTT.

DNA of the CDR3: TGTGCCAGCAGTTTCACCGGGGGGGGCGGGTGGAACAATGAGCAGTTCTTC. Amino acids: CASSFTGGGGWNNEQFF. This chain links TRBV11-2 with TRBJ2-1, with 8 bases fitting TRBD2. The CDR3 totals 17 residues. The V and J ends lost 6 bases and 5 bases, in that order; junction bases with no gene match: 15. The germline gives CDR1 SGHAT, CDR2 FQNNGV.

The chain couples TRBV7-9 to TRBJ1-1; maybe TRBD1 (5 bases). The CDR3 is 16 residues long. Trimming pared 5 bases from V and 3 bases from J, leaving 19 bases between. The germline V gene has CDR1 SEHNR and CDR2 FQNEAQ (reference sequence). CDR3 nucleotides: TGTGCCAGCAGCCAAGGCAGGAGGGGTCGATACACTGAAGCTTTCTTT. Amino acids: CASSQGRRGRYTEAFF.